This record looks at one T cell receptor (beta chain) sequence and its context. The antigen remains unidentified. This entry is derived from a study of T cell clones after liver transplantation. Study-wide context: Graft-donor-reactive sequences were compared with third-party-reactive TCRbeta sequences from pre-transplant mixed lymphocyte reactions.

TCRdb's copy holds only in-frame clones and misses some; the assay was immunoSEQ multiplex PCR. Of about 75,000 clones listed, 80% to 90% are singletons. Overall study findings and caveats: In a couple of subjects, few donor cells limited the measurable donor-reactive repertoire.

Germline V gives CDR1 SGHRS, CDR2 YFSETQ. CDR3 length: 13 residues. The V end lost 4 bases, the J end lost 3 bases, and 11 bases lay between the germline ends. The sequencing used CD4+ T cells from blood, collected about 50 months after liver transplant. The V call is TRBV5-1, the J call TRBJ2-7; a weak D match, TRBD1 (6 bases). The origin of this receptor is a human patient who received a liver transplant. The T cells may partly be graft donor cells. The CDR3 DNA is TGCGCCAGCAGCCCAGGGACACTCTACGAGCAGTACTTC. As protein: CASSPGTLYEQYF.